The 21 T cell receptor beta chains in this list originate from one sample, sequenced in a study of cytomegalovirus exposure and HLA in healthy donors. Primers included in the PCR were 60 Vbeta and 13 Jbeta primers. Clones were sequenced by immunoSEQ multiplex PCR, and TCRdb holds only the in-frame ones, with some missing. The repertoire has roughly 70,000 clones, about 75% of them found once; the top ten carry roughly 12%. Sequencing input: PBMCs. The receptor source for this set is a man in his 70s in good health and CMV-seronegative.

The V gene is TRBV5-1, the J gene TRBJ2-3, with 10 bases identical to TRBD2. The V gene's germline CDR1 is SGHRS and CDR2 YFSETQ. J gave up 4 bases and V 0 bases, and 5 bases lay outside the gene matches. The CDR3 is 16 amino acids. The CDR3 loop reads CASSLVTSGDPDTQYF. The DNA of the CDR3 is TGCGCCAGCAGCTTGGTTACTAGCGGGGACCCAGATACGCAGTATTTT.

This clone has more than one count but fewer than ten. The rearrangement joins TRBV30 to TRBJ1-6, with 7 nucleotides matching TRBD1. The length of the CDR3 is 15 residues. Germline V gene data show CDR1 as GTSNPN and CDR2 as SVGIG (reference sequence). J gave up 6 bases and V 3 bases, and 8 bases lay outside the gene matches. The CDR3 bases are TGTGCCTGGAGCGGACCGGGGACAGCTAATTCACCCCTCCACTTT. Translation: CAWSGPGTANSPLHF.

The V and J genes are TRBV27 and TRBJ2-2; D possibly corresponds to TRBD2 (6 bases). The CDR3 spans 17 residues. Germline loops: CDR1 MNHEY, CDR2 SMNVEV (reference sequence). Trimming took 4 bases from V and 0 from J, leaving 15 bases between them. This CDR3 is CASSWRGAGTNTGELFF. In DNA, the CDR3 is TGTGCCAGCAGTTGGAGGGGCGCGGGGACGAACACCGGGGAGCTGTTTTTT.

The table lists this clone with a few counts. The rearrangement uses TRBV28 and TRBJ1-2; 7 nucleotides align to TRBD1. The J segment lost 0 bases and the V segment lost 4 bases, leaving 2 bases of the junction unmatched. Germline lookup yields CDR1 MDHEN and CDR2 SYDVKM. The CDR3 is 14 amino acids. CDR3 residues: CASSSTGSNYGYTF. DNA for the CDR3: TGTGCCAGCAGTTCGACAGGGTCTAACTATGGCTACACCTTC.

This clone showed up just a few times. The chain links TRBV6-5 to TRBJ1-6; tentatively, D is TRBD1 (6 bases). V gave up 0 bases and J gave up 7 bases, with 10 bases separating them. The CDR3 has 15 amino acids. Per the germline V gene, CDR1 is MNHEY and CDR2 is SVGAGI. CDR3 protein: CASSYSRGGNSPLHF. CDR3 nucleotide sequence: TGTGCCAGCAGTTACTCCAGGGGTGGGAATTCACCCCTCCACTTT.

This chain joins TRBV19 and TRBJ2-3; 9 bases fit TRBD1. The germline V gene has CDR1 LNHDA and CDR2 SQIVND (reference sequence). Trimming cost V 5 bases and J 7 bases; bases outside gene matches: 13. CDR3 length: 16 amino acids. The DNA of the CDR3 is TGTGCCAGTAGTGTTCTCCGGGACAGGGACCTAAATACGCAGTATTTT. Translating gives CASSVLRDRDLNTQYF.

The chain recombines TRBV4-3 with TRBJ2-3; no reliable D call. The germline V gene has CDR1 LGHNA and CDR2 YSLEER. This CDR3 spans 14 amino acids. Deletions cut 1 base from V and 3 bases from J, with 8 bases between. CDR3 bases: TGCGCCAGCAGCCAAGGGAGAGCTACAGATACGCAGTATTTT. Amino acids: CASSQGRATDTQYF.

This clone showed up just once. The V call is TRBV19, the J call TRBJ1-6, with D unclear. This CDR3 spans 16 amino acids. Germline V CDR1 and CDR2: LNHDA, SQIVND (reference sequence). V was clipped by 5 bases and J by 5 bases, with 16 bases between them. As DNA, the CDR3 is TGTGCCAGTAGTTTCTCCTTCAGAACAGATAATTCACCCCTCCACTTT. Protein product: CASSFSFRTDNSPLHF.

The chain's CDR3 is CASSSDREGYGYTF. CDR3 sequence (DNA): TGTGCCAGCAGTTCGGACAGGGAGGGCTATGGCTACACCTTC. V usage is TRBV6-5 and J usage is TRBJ1-2, with 8 bases that match TRBD1. There are 14 residues in the CDR3. The germline CDR1 and CDR2 sequences are MNHEY and SVGAGI. The J segment lost 4 bases and the V segment lost 4 bases, leaving 5 bases of the junction unmatched.

The chain links TRBV5-1 to TRBJ2-3, with TRBD2 matching 11 bases. The V and J ends lost 3 bases and 2 bases, in that order; junction bases with no gene match: 5. Germline CDR1 and CDR2: SGHRS and YFSETQ. There are 16 residues in the CDR3. CDR3: CASSWGTSGFTDTQYF. As DNA, the CDR3 is TGCGCCAGCAGCTGGGGGACTAGCGGTTTCACAGATACGCAGTATTTT.

V and J are TRBV7-7 and TRBJ2-1; TRBD2 aligns across 8 bases. V shed 3 bases, J shed 4 bases, and the junction held 2 bases outside the gene matches. This CDR3 has 14 residues. Germline CDR1 is SSHAT and CDR2 is FNYEAQ (reference sequence). The CDR3 DNA follows: TGTGCCAGCAGCTTGAGCGGGGGTTACAATGAGCAGTTCTTC. Translated: CASSLSGGYNEQFF.

This chain connects TRBV7-2 to TRBJ2-5; D is uncertain. CDR1 is SGHTA and CDR2 is FQGNSA in the germline V gene. The CDR3 length is 13 residues. Trimming removed 5 bases from V and 1 base from J, with 8 bases in between. CDR3 sequence (DNA): TGTGCCAGCAGCCTGGCCACCCAAGAGACCCAGTACTTC. Its protein is CASSLATQETQYF. Together with reference TRBV7-2 and TRBJ2-5, the CDR3 gives the full variable domain: GAGVSQSPSNKVTEKGKDVELRCDPISGHTALYWYRQSLGQGLEFLIYFQGNSAPDKSGLPSDRFSAERTGGSVSTLTIQRTQQEDSAVYLCASSLATQETQYFGPGTRLLVL.

Of note for this clone: Other DNA sequences in this sample translate to the same CDR3. CDR3 residues: CASSVESGSNEQFF. In DNA, the CDR3 is TGTGCCAGCAGCGTAGAAAGCGGGAGTAATGAGCAGTTCTTC. The chain couples TRBV2 to TRBJ2-1, with 8 bases lining up with TRBD2. Trimming cost V 6 bases and J 7 bases; bases outside gene matches: 8. The CDR3 extends over 14 amino acids. Per the germline V gene, CDR1 is SNHLY and CDR2 is FYNNEI.

This clone was detected only once. The chain combines TRBV7-2 with TRBJ1-5; D remains ambiguous. V was trimmed by 2 bases and J by 6 bases, leaving 11 bases between them. CDR3 length: 14 residues. Germline values: CDR1 SGHTA, CDR2 FQGNSA. CDR3 sequence (DNA): TGTGCCAGCAGCTTAAGGCAGGCGGGTCAGCCCCAGCATTTT. This gives the protein CASSLRQAGQPQHF.

This clone came up once. The chain carries TRBV2 and TRBJ2-5, with a tentative D call TRBD1 (6 bases). The CDR3 runs 14 residues. V was trimmed by 7 bases and J by 1 base, leaving 13 bases between them. Germline V gene sequence: CDR1 SNHLY, CDR2 FYNNEI. The CDR3 region has the DNA TGTGCCAGCATCCCAGGACAGACCCAAGAGACCCAGTACTTC. Translating it yields CASIPGQTQETQYF.

The V and J genes are TRBV2 and TRBJ2-5; 8 bases map to TRBD2. The CDR3 has 16 residues. V was pared by 7 bases and J by 0 bases, with 10 bases of the junction left unmatched. Germline values: CDR1 SNHLY, CDR2 FYNNEI. CDR3 nucleotide sequence: TGTGCCAGCACCACCGGACTAGCCAGGGACCAAGAGACCCAGTACTTC. This translates into CASTTGLARDQETQYF.

V is TRBV18 and J is TRBJ1-2; D is possibly TRBD1 (5 bases). The CDR3 has 13 residues. From germline, CDR1 is KGHSH and CDR2 LQKENI. The V gene lost 1 base and the J gene lost 8 bases, with 11 bases spanning the gap. The DNA for the CDR3 is TGTGCCAGCTCACCACGAGGAGGGGAAGGCTACACCTTC. Encoded protein: CASSPRGGEGYTF.

This clone showed up just once. The chain has TRBV7-2 and TRBJ2-2; TRBD2 matches at 8 bases. The J segment lost 3 bases and the V segment lost 2 bases, leaving 5 bases of the junction unmatched. The CDR3 is 16 amino acids. Germline CDR1 is SGHTA and CDR2 is FQGNSA. The CDR3 here is CASSLKWRGDTGELFF. The CDR3 region has the DNA TGTGCCAGCAGCTTAAAGTGGCGGGGGGACACCGGGGAGCTGTTTTTT.

V and J are TRBV25-1 and TRBJ1-2; 11 bases fit TRBD1. V gave up 4 bases and J gave up 7 bases; unmatched junction bases: 2. The CDR3 sequence is 13 residues long. Looked up from germline, CDR1 is MGHDK and CDR2 is SYGVNS. DNA for the CDR3: TGTGCCAGCAGTGGGGACAGGGGGAGTGGCTACACCTTC. Translated: CASSGDRGSGYTF.

V gene TRBV15 combines with J gene TRBJ2-7; tentative D call: TRBD2 (5 bases). The CDR3 covers 15 residues. Germline-derived CDR1 and CDR2 are LNHNV and YYDKDF (reference sequence). V was shortened by 0 bases and J by 6 bases, with 15 bases between the two germline ends. As DNA, the CDR3 is TGTGCCACCAGCAGAGACATCCGAGGGAATTCCGAGCAGTACTTC. It is translated as CATSRDIRGNSEQYF.

The rearrangement joins TRBV11-3 to TRBJ2-5, with D possibly matching TRBD2 (5 bases). Trimming cost V 0 bases and J 5 bases, with 7 bases left between them. Germline assignment: CDR1 SGHNT and CDR2 YENEEA. The CDR3 sequence is 13 residues long. CDR3 sequence: CASSLEGGETQYF. The DNA for the CDR3 is TGTGCCAGCAGCTTAGAGGGCGGGGAGACCCAGTACTTC.